The T cell receptor (beta chain) under discussion was sequenced for a study of tumor-infiltrating lymphocytes in localized non-small cell lung cancer. The study's findings and limits: T-cell fraction did not differ between immunotypes IM1 and IM2.

The CDR3 consists of 16 residues. V was shortened by 5 bases and J by 5 bases, with 18 bases between the two germline ends. Germline values: CDR1 SNHLY, CDR2 FYNNEI. Produced via immunoSEQ multiplex PCR; TCRdb's table is partial and in-frame only. The sample holds tens of thousands of clones; 70% to 90% are singletons and the top ten take approximately 2%. This clone was observed once. As yet, its antigen is unknown. Sequenced sample: lung tumor tissue. This TCR was sampled from a human donor with non-small cell lung cancer. The V and J genes are TRBV2 and TRBJ1-4; perhaps TRBD1 as D (5 bases). The DNA of the CDR3 is TGTGCCAGCAGTCGACAGAGCCCGGGGGGAAATGAAAAACTGTTTTTT. Its protein product is CASSRQSPGGNEKLFF.